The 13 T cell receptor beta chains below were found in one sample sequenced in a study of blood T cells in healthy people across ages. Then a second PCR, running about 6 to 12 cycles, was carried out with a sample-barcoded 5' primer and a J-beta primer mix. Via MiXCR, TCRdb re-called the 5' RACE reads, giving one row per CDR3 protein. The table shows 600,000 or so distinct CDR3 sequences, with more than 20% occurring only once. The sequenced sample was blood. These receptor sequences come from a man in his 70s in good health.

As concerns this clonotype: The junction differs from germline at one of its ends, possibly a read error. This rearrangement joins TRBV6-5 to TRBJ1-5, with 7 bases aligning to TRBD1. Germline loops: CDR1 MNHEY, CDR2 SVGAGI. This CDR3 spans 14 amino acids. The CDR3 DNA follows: TGTGCCAGCAGGGGACAGAGAGGCAACCAGCCCCAGCATTTT. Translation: CASRGQRGNQPQHF.

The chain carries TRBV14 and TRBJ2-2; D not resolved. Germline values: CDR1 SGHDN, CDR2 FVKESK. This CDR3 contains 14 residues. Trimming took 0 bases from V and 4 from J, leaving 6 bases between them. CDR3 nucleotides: TGTGCCAGCAGCCAAGAGTCCCGCACCGGGGAGCTGTTTTTT. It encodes CASSQESRTGELFF.

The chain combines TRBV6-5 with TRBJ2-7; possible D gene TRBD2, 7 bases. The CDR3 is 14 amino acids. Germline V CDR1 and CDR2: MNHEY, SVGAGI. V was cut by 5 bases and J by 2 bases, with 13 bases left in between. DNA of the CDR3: TGTGCCAGCAGTCTGCAGGGGACTACCTACGAGCAGTACTTC. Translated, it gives CASSLQGTTYEQYF.

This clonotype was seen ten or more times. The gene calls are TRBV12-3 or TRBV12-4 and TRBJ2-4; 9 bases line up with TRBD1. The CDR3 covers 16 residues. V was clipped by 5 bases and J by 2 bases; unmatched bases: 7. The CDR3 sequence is CASSRGDRATKNIQYF. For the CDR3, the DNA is TGTGCCAGCAGTCGAGGGGACAGGGCTACCAAAAACATTCAGTACTTC.

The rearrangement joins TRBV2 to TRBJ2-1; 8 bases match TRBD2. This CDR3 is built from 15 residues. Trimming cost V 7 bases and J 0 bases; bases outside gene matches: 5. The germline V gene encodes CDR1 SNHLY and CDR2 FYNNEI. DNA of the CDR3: TGTGCCAGCATGTCACTAGCGGTCTCCTACAATGAGCAGTTCTTC. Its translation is CASMSLAVSYNEQFF.

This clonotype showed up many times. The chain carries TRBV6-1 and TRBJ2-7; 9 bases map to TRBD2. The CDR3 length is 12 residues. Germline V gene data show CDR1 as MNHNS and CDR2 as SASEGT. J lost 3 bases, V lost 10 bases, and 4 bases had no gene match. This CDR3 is CATLAGVYEQYF. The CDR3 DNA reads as TGTGCCACCTTAGCGGGAGTCTACGAGCAGTACTTC.

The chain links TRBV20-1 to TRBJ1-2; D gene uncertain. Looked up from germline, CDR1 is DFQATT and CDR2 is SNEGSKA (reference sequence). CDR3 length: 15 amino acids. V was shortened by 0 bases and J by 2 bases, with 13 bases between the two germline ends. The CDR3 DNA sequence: TGCAGTGCTAGAGAGGTGGCAGGTGGAAACTATGGCTACACCTTC. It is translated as CSAREVAGGNYGYTF.

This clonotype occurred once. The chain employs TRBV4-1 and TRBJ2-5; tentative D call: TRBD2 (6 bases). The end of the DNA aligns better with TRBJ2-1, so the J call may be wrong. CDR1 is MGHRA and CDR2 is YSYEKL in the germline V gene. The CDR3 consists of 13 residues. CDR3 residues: CASSQGDFNEQFF. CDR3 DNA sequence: TGCGCCAGCAGCCAAGGGGACTTCAATGAGCAGTTCTTC.

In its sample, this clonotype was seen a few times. CDR3 region: CSASPGTGDQPQHF. The CDR3 coding sequence is TGCAGTGCTAGCCCCGGGACAGGGGATCAGCCCCAGCATTTT. The chain joins TRBV20-1 to TRBJ1-5; the match to TRBD1 covers 10 bases. Germline values: CDR1 DFQATT, CDR2 SNEGSKA (reference sequence). This CDR3 region has 14 residues. V lost 3 bases and J lost 5; bases outside the gene matches: 4.

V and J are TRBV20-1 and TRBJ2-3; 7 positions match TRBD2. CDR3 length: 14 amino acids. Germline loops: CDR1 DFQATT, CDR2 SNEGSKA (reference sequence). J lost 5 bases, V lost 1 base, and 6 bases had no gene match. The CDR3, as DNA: TGCAGTGCTAGAGTGGGAGGGTCTGGAGATACGCAGTATTTT. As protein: CSARVGGSGDTQYF.

The CDR3 here is CASSQRSGTGPLTAFF. CDR3 bases: TGCGCCAGCAGCCAACGGAGTGGGACAGGGCCTTTGACTGCTTTCTTT. The V call is TRBV4-1, the J call TRBJ1-1; 9 bases are a match to TRBD1. Germline CDR1 is MGHRA and CDR2 is YSYEKL. V lost 2 bases and J lost 11; bases outside the gene matches: 15. The CDR3 sequence is 16 residues long.

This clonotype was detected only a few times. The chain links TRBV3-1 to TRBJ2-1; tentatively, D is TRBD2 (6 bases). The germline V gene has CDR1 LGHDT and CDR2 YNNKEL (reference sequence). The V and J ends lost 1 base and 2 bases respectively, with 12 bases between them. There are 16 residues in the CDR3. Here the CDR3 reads CASSQGGRGTYNEQFF. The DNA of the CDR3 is TGTGCCAGCAGCCAAGGTGGGCGGGGAACCTACAATGAGCAGTTCTTC.

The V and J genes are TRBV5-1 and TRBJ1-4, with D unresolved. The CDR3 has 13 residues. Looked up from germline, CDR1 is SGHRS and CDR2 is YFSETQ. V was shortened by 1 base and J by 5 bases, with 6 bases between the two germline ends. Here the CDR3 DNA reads TGCGCCAGCAGCTTGCGCGAGAATGAAAAACTGTTTTTT. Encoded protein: CASSLRENEKLFF.